This T cell receptor (beta chain) appears in the sequencing data of a study of blood T cell repertoires in COVID-19. About the research overall: Samples came from the United States, Italy and Spain, spanning acute and convalescent COVID-19. T cells, B-cell-depleted T cells, or PBMCs supplied cDNA or gDNA.

Germline-derived CDR1 and CDR2 are SEHNR and FQNEAQ (reference sequence). V was shortened by 4 bases and J by 8 bases, with 14 bases between the two germline ends. The CDR3 totals 13 residues. As originally analysed: The assay estimated nucleated cells by amplifying reference gene primers. Profiled with immunoSEQ multiplex PCR; TCRdb holds only in-frame clones, not every one. The DNA gave D and trimming, while V, J and clone size come from that table. Of fewer than 200,000 clones listed, 90% are singletons. Sequenced: peripheral blood. The receptor was isolated from a man over 45 with acute or convalescent COVID-19. J is TRBJ1-2 and V is TRBV7-9; D is unclear. The CDR3 is CASSSLPYGGYTF. CDR3 in DNA: TGTGCCAGCAGCTCCCTCCCGTACGGGGGCTACACCTTC.